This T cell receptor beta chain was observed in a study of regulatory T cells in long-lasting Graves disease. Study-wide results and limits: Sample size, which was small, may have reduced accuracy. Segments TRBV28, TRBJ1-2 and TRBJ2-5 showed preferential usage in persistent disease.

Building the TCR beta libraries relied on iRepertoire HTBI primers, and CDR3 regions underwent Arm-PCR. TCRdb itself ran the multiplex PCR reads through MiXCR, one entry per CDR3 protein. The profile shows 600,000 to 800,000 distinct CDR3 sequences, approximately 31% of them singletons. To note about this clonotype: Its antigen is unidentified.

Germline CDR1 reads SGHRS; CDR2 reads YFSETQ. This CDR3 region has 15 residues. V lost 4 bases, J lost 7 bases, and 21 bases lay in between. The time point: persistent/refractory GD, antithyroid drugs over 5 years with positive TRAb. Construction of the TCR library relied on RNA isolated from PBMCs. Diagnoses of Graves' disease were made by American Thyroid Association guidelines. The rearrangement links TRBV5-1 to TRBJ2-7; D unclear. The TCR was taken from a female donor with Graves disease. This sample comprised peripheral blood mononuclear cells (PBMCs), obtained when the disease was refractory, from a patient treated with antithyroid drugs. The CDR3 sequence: CASSPTRSLSVEQYF. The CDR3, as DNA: TGCGCCAGCAGCCCGACCCGGTCCCTTTCTGTTGAGCAGTACTTC.